The rows below give T cell receptor beta chains drawn from one sample of a study of naive and memory T cell subsets. Via MiXCR, TCRdb re-called the UMI-ligation and nested PCR reads, giving one row per CDR3 protein. The sample holds some 82,000 distinct CDR3 sequences; 9% are singletons and the top ten take 1.2%. Sequenced material: naive CD8+ T cells from blood. These receptors all stem from a human donor in good health. Each CDR3 is given with its conserved first and last residue. The D gene is left open where the match is weak. Part of the rows lack a size; the others show once, few, many or a class for expanded clones.

j_gene	abundance	v_gene	d_gene	CDR3aa	CDR3nt
TRBJ2-1	many	TRBV20-1	TRBD2	CSAIPSGKGNEQFF	TGCAGTGCTATCCCTAGCGGGAAGGGGAATGAGCAGTTCTTC
TRBJ2-5	few	TRBV3-1	TRBD2	CASSLRLAGPQGETQYF	TGTGCCAGCAGCCTAAGACTAGCGGGACCCCAAGGGGAGACCCAGTACTTC
TRBJ2-1	few	TRBV20-1	.	CSARDGAGSYNEQFF	TGCAGTGCTAGAGATGGTGCGGGGTCCTACAATGAGCAGTTCTTC
TRBJ2-4	many	TRBV27	.	CASTTPGGLAKNIQYF	TGTGCCAGCACCACCCCCGGGGGGCTAGCCAAAAACATTCAGTACTTC
TRBJ2-5	few	TRBV4-1	.	CASSQDGQTQYF	TGCGCCAGCAGCCAAGATGGGCAGACCCAGTACTTC
TRBJ2-7	few	TRBV6-2/TRBV6-3	.	CASSPLSYEQYF	TGTGCCAGCAGTCCTCTCTCCTACGAGCAGTACTTC
TRBJ2-3	few	TRBV12-3/TRBV12-4	TRBD2	CASSPPTGLAGGGGTDTQYF	TGTGCCAGCAGTCCCCCCACGGGACTAGCGGGAGGTGGAGGGACAGATACGCAGTATTTT
TRBJ1-1	.	TRBV29-1	.	CSVADRSTEAFF	TGCAGCGTAGCGGACCGGAGCACTGAAGCTTTCTTT
TRBJ2-1	.	TRBV7-9	TRBD1	CASSLGDRGQFF	TGTGCCAGCAGCTTAGGGGACAGGGGGCAGTTCTTC
TRBJ2-1	many	TRBV12-3/TRBV12-4	.	CASSSRTSPYNEQFF	TGTGCCAGCAGTTCCCGGACATCACCTTACAATGAGCAGTTCTTC
TRBJ2-3	.	TRBV3-1	.	CASSQGRFGRGQMTDTQYF	TGTGCCAGCAGCCAAGGGCGGTTCGGAAGGGGACAAATGACAGATACGCAGTATTTT
TRBJ1-4	many	TRBV20-1	.	CSTYLDEKLFF	TGCAGTACGTACCTTGATGAAAAACTGTTTTTT
TRBJ2-7	few	TRBV6-9	.	CASPVSSRSSYEQYF	TGTGCCAGCCCCGTATCCAGCAGGAGCTCCTACGAGCAGTACTTC
TRBJ1-4	many	TRBV12-3/TRBV12-4	.	CASSLLAGSEKLFF	TGTGCCAGCAGTTTGTTGGCAGGGAGTGAAAAACTGTTTTTT
TRBJ2-7	many	TRBV27	.	CASSLVRHSYEQYF	TGTGCCAGCAGTTTAGTCAGGCACTCCTACGAGCAGTACTTC
TRBJ2-5	.	TRBV4-1	.	CASSQALTIQDQETQYF	TGCGCCAGCAGCCAAGCACTTACCATACAGGACCAAGAGACCCAGTACTTC
TRBJ2-1	.	TRBV19	.	CASSMEWADEQFF	TGTGCCAGTAGTATGGAGTGGGCGGATGAGCAGTTCTTC
TRBJ2-4	.	TRBV28	.	CASTHRRSGSKNIQYF	TGTGCCAGCACCCACCGAAGGTCCGGCAGCAAAAACATTCAGTACTTC
TRBJ1-5	.	TRBV27	.	CASSLRAGYNQPQHF	TGTGCCAGCAGTTTAAGGGCAGGCTACAATCAGCCCCAGCATTTT
TRBJ2-7	.	TRBV20-1	.	CSASRPVAVGTYEQYF	TGCAGTGCTAGCCGCCCCGTCGCAGTGGGCACCTACGAGCAGTACTTC
TRBJ1-5	few	TRBV7-2	TRBD1	CASSSGTGNQPQHF	TGTGCCAGCAGCTCAGGGACAGGGAATCAGCCCCAGCATTTT
TRBJ2-4	few	TRBV29-1	.	CSVLGGPMAKNIQYF	TGCAGCGTTCTGGGGGGCCCTATGGCCAAAAACATTCAGTACTTC
TRBJ2-2	.	TRBV13	TRBD1	CASSFTGERTGELFF	TGTGCCAGCAGCTTCACAGGGGAGCGCACCGGGGAGCTGTTTTTT
TRBJ2-3	.	TRBV6-5	TRBD1	CASTYRDRGTDTQYF	TGTGCCAGCACATACCGGGACAGGGGAACAGATACGCAGTATTTT
TRBJ2-1	few	TRBV3-1	TRBD2	CASSPVGASGTNEQFF	TGTGCCAGCAGCCCAGTAGGGGCTAGCGGGACGAATGAGCAGTTCTTC
TRBJ2-3	few	TRBV11-2	.	CASSPLPDRNTDTQYF	TGTGCCAGCAGCCCCCTCCCCGACAGGAACACAGATACGCAGTATTTT
TRBJ2-7	.	TRBV7-2	.	CASSLFDSSYEQYF	TGTGCCAGCAGCTTGTTTGACAGCTCCTACGAGCAGTACTTC
TRBJ1-1	many	TRBV12-5	.	CASGRSANTEAFF	TGTGCTAGTGGTCGGAGCGCGAACACTGAAGCTTTCTTT
TRBJ2-7	many	TRBV6-5	.	CASSYSSGLAYEQYF	TGTGCCAGCAGTTACTCGTCGGGACTCGCCTACGAGCAGTACTTC
TRBJ2-6	many	TRBV29-1	.	CSVEEPTVSGANVLTF	TGCAGCGTTGAAGAACCGACAGTCTCTGGGGCCAACGTCCTGACTTTC
TRBJ2-3	few	TRBV30	.	CAWSGAGVGTDTQYF	TGTGCCTGGAGTGGAGCGGGTGTCGGCACAGATACGCAGTATTTT
TRBJ2-1	.	TRBV29-1	.	CSAEGGLGTLNPGEQFF	TGCAGCGCAGAAGGAGGGTTGGGGACCCTAAACCCGGGGGAGCAGTTCTTC
TRBJ2-7	.	TRBV4-1	.	CASSPRIKVESSYEQYF	TGCGCCAGCAGCCCCAGAATTAAAGTCGAAAGCTCCTACGAGCAGTACTTC
TRBJ1-1	many	TRBV29-1	.	CSVGYRVLNTEAFF	TGCAGCGTTGGGTACAGGGTCCTGAACACTGAAGCTTTCTTT
TRBJ2-1	few	TRBV10-3	TRBD2	CAITRDYNNEQFF	TGTGCCATCACCCGGGACTACAACAATGAGCAGTTCTTC
TRBJ2-7	many	TRBV20-1	TRBD1	CSARDPQGASYEQYF	TGCAGTGCTAGAGATCCCCAGGGGGCATCCTACGAGCAGTACTTC
TRBJ2-7	few	TRBV28	.	CASSLVGSSEQYF	TGTGCCAGCAGTTTAGTGGGTTCCTCCGAGCAGTACTTC
TRBJ2-1	many	TRBV11-3	.	CASSAVGSSYNEQFF	TGTGCCAGCAGCGCTGTAGGGAGCTCCTACAATGAGCAGTTCTTC
TRBJ2-7	many	TRBV28	TRBD2	CASRGLAGNYEQYF	TGTGCCAGCAGGGGACTAGCGGGGAACTACGAGCAGTACTTC
TRBJ2-2	.	TRBV2	.	CASSDWAGDTGELFF	TGTGCCAGCAGTGACTGGGCAGGCGATACCGGGGAGCTGTTTTTT
TRBJ2-2	many	TRBV20-1	.	CSARDRQLINTGELFF	TGCAGTGCTAGAGATCGGCAACTCATAAACACCGGGGAGCTGTTTTTT
TRBJ2-1	few	TRBV4-1	TRBD2	CASSHLGLAGEDEQFF	TGCGCCAGCAGCCACCTGGGACTAGCGGGAGAGGATGAGCAGTTCTTC
TRBJ1-2	many	TRBV4-3	.	CASSQKKGDGYTF	TGCGCCAGCAGCCAAAAGAAGGGGGACGGCTACACCTTC
TRBJ2-7	many	TRBV20-1	.	CSARPLEGSPEQYF	TGCAGTGCTCGACCGCTAGAGGGCTCGCCCGAGCAGTACTTC
TRBJ2-7	many	TRBV29-1	TRBD1	CSVEVGQVYEQYF	TGCAGCGTTGAAGTGGGACAGGTCTACGAGCAGTACTTC
TRBJ1-5	many	TRBV20-1	.	CSVQPGGYSNQPQHF	TGCAGTGTCCAACCCGGGGGATATAGCAATCAGCCCCAGCATTTT
TRBJ2-7	many	TRBV20-1	TRBD2	CSAPHGTSGYEQYF	TGCAGTGCTCCCCATGGGACTAGTGGGTACGAGCAGTACTTC
TRBJ2-1	.	TRBV28	.	CASRLGTFNEQFF	TGTGCCAGCAGATTGGGGACTTTCAATGAGCAGTTCTTC
TRBJ2-5	many	TRBV6-2/TRBV6-3	.	CASSSGLAEETQYF	TGTGCCAGCAGCTCGGGCCTGGCGGAAGAGACCCAGTACTTC
TRBJ2-3	many	TRBV20-1	TRBD2	CSAPSWLAGGFSTDTQYF	TGCAGTGCGCCGTCCTGGCTAGCGGGGGGTTTTAGCACAGATACGCAGTATTTT
TRBJ2-3	many	TRBV3-1	.	CASRPAVGTDTQYF	TGTGCCAGCAGACCTGCCGTCGGCACAGATACGCAGTATTTT
TRBJ2-1	.	TRBV11-3	TRBD1	CASSSGTGRDNEQFF	TGTGCCAGCAGCTCCGGGACAGGGAGGGACAATGAGCAGTTCTTC
TRBJ2-5	few	TRBV2	.	CASSDSLSEWTQYF	TGTGCCAGCAGTGACAGTCTATCGGAGTGGACCCAGTACTTC
TRBJ2-1	.	TRBV28	TRBD2	CASRPTSGRAYNEQFF	TGTGCCAGCAGACCTACTAGCGGGAGAGCTTACAATGAGCAGTTCTTC
TRBJ2-7	many	TRBV6-1	.	CATRQTYEQYF	TGTGCCACTAGACAAACCTACGAGCAGTACTTC
TRBJ1-5	.	TRBV9	.	CASSDTGSNQPQHF	TGTGCCAGCAGTGATACAGGGAGCAATCAGCCCCAGCATTTT
TRBJ2-3	many	TRBV4-3	.	CASSHTIKTDTQYF	TGCGCCAGCAGCCATACCATTAAAACAGATACGCAGTATTTT